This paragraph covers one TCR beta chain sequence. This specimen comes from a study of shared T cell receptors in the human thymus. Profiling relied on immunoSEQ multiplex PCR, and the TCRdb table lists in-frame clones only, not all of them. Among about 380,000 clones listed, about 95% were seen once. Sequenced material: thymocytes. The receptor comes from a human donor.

CDR3 bases: TGTGCCAGCAGTGAACAGAAAACAGATACGCAGTATTTT. As protein: CASSEQKTDTQYF. The V call is TRBV6-1, the J call TRBJ2-3; D remains unclear. Trimming removed 2 bases from V and 3 bases from J, with 6 bases in between. This CDR3 spans 13 amino acids. CDR1 is MNHNS, CDR2 SASEGT, per germline.